A single sample gave rise to the 27 T cell receptor beta chains below, sequenced in a study of blood T cell repertoires in COVID-19. Sequenced by immunoSEQ multiplex PCR; TCRdb stores in-frame clones only, minus some. The sample lists 90,000 to 110,000 clones, 81% occurring once. Sequencing used peripheral blood. The receptors shown here come from a woman in her 70s with acute or convalescent COVID-19.

The rearrangement links TRBV2 to TRBJ1-5; TRBD1 matches 8 bases. The CDR3 consists of 15 residues. Trimming cost V 6 bases and J 2 bases; bases outside gene matches: 6. The germline CDR1 and CDR2 sequences are SNHLY and FYNNEI. Here the CDR3 reads CASRLDRAGNQPQHF. The CDR3 DNA follows: TGTGCCAGCAGGCTGGACAGGGCAGGCAATCAGCCCCAGCATTTT. Supplemented by reference TRBV2 and TRBJ1-5, the full variable domain reads EPEVTQTPSHQVTQMGQEVILRCVPISNHLYFYWYRQILGQKVEFLVSFYNNEISEKSEIFDDQFSVERPDGSNFTLKIRSTKLEDSAMYFCASRLDRAGNQPQHFGDGTRLSIL.

The genes are TRBV5-1 and TRBJ2-3; maybe TRBD2 (7 bases). CDR3 length: 15 amino acids. V lost 2 bases to trimming and J lost 1 base, with 11 bases between them. In germline, CDR1 is SGHRS, CDR2 YFSETQ. CDR3 sequence (DNA): TGCGCCAGCAGCTTTGCGGGGGCGGGCACAGATACGCAGTATTTT. As protein: CASSFAGAGTDTQYF.

The rearrangement uses TRBV5-1 and TRBJ2-1; 9 bases agree with TRBD2. Germline V gene data show CDR1 as SGHRS and CDR2 as YFSETQ. The CDR3 contains 16 residues. Trimming took 0 bases from V and 6 from J; bases not matched to a gene: 7. CDR3 bases: TGCGCCAGCAGCTTGGACGGCGGGGGGGCCAGCAATGAGCAGTTCTTC. This gives the protein CASSLDGGGASNEQFF.

The chain joins TRBV6-2 or TRBV6-3 to TRBJ1-1, with TRBD1 matching 10 bases. V dropped 5 bases and J dropped 4; count of bases not matched to a gene: 4. The CDR3 loop spans 14 amino acids. Germline-derived CDR1 and CDR2 are MNHEY and SVGEGT. The CDR3 region is CASSRRTGGTEAFF. The DNA of the CDR3 is TGTGCCAGCAGTAGGCGGACAGGGGGCACTGAAGCTTTCTTT.

This clone was seen more than once but under ten times. The chain employs TRBV12-5 and TRBJ2-1; 8 bases align to TRBD2. The CDR3 has 18 residues. Germline trimming cut 9 bases from V and 2 bases from J; bases unmatched to any gene: 18. In germline, CDR1 is LGHNT, CDR2 FRNRAP. CDR3 DNA: TGTGCTAGCCGACCGACAGTCCTGAGCGGGAGCCCCTACAATGAGCAGTTCTTC. It yields the protein CASRPTVLSGSPYNEQFF.

The genes are TRBV7-2 and TRBJ2-6, with D uncertain. CDR3 size: 16 residues. V lost 0 bases and J lost 0, with 6 bases in between. Germline V lookup: CDR1 SGHTA, CDR2 FQGNSA. Written as DNA, the CDR3 is TGTGCCAGCAGCTTAGCGGGCAGCTCTGGGGCCAACGTCCTGACTTTC. Its translation is CASSLAGSSGANVLTF.

The gene calls are TRBV7-6 and TRBJ1-6; 8 bases are shared with TRBD1. Unmatched junction bases numbered 6, after V lost 5 bases and J lost 0 bases. Germline lookup yields CDR1 SGHVS and CDR2 FNYEAQ. The CDR3 sequence is 17 residues long. CDR3 loop: CASSAQGAGSYNSPLHF. The CDR3 nucleotides are TGTGCCAGCAGCGCGCAGGGGGCGGGCTCCTATAATTCACCCCTCCACTTT.

The chain joins TRBV11-2 to TRBJ1-4; perhaps TRBD1 as D (5 bases). The CDR3 is 17 amino acids. The germline gives CDR1 SGHAT, CDR2 FQNNGV. Trimming pared 1 base from V and 4 bases from J, leaving 16 bases between. The CDR3 DNA is TGTGCCAGCAGCTTAGCTCCTGGGCAGGGCTTTAATGAAAAACTGTTTTTT. The encoded protein is CASSLAPGQGFNEKLFF.

CDR3 DNA: TGTGCCATCAGTGTAGGGCGGGAGGCCCAAGAGACCCAGTACTTC. Translated: CAISVGREAQETQYF. This chain links TRBV10-3 with TRBJ2-5; 8 bases agree with TRBD2. CDR1 is ENHRY, CDR2 SYGVKD, per germline. V shed 4 bases and J 1 base; nucleotides not matched to a gene: 5. The CDR3 spans 15 residues.

This chain links TRBV7-2 with TRBJ2-7; 8 positions agree with TRBD1. Germline V lookup: CDR1 SGHTA, CDR2 FQGNSA. This CDR3 region has 16 residues. With 2 bases clipped from V and 3 bases from J, the junction kept 9 bases outside the gene matches. The CDR3 loop reads CASSLLQGDQVYEQYF. In nucleotides, the CDR3 is TGTGCCAGCAGCTTATTACAGGGGGATCAAGTCTACGAGCAGTACTTC.

Here the CDR3 reads CATRGGVGDQFF. The CDR3, as DNA: TGTGCCACAAGGGGGGGGGTAGGTGATCAGTTCTTC. The chain couples TRBV6-6 to TRBJ2-1; D is perhaps TRBD2 (7 bases). The length of the CDR3 is 12 residues. The germline V and J ends were trimmed by 10 bases and 13 bases, with 20 bases remaining between them. Germline V lookup: CDR1 MNHNY, CDR2 SVGAGI (reference sequence).

The V call is TRBV10-3, the J call TRBJ2-1, with 11 bases matching TRBD2. This CDR3 has 15 amino acids. Germline-derived CDR1 and CDR2 are ENHRY and SYGVKD. The V and J ends lost 10 bases and 8 bases, in that order; junction bases with no gene match: 13. The DNA for the CDR3 is TGTGCCAGCCTTCCCGGGACTAGCGGTGGCTATGAGCAGTTCTTC. Translated: CASLPGTSGGYEQFF.

The V call is TRBV7-2, the J call TRBJ2-1; 7 bases map to TRBD2. Losses at the gene ends were 2 bases for V and 2 bases for J; bases not matched to a gene: 6. Germline V gives CDR1 SGHTA, CDR2 FQGNSA. The CDR3 has 16 amino acids. The CDR3 region is CASSLTAGLPYNEQFF. The CDR3 nucleotides are TGTGCCAGCAGCTTAACGGCGGGACTACCCTACAATGAGCAGTTCTTC.

The chain is built from TRBV15 and TRBJ1-2, with D unclear. There are 13 residues in the CDR3. Germline CDR1 reads LNHNV; CDR2 reads YYDKDF (reference sequence). Trimming cost V 1 base and J 7 bases, with 10 bases left between them. Here the CDR3 DNA reads TGTGCCACCAGCAGAGCCCAGAGGAGTGGCTACACCTTC. Translated, it gives CATSRAQRSGYTF.

The V gene is TRBV5-4, the J gene TRBJ2-1, with 7 bases fitting TRBD1. The CDR3 covers 15 residues. Trimming removed 4 bases from V and 6 bases from J; junction bases left unmatched: 10. The V gene's germline CDR1 is SGHNT and CDR2 YYREEE (reference sequence). The CDR3, as DNA: TGTGCCAGCAGCGATCCGGGACAGCGTGTCAATGAGCAGTTCTTC. It encodes CASSDPGQRVNEQFF.

The rearrangement links TRBV7-2 to TRBJ2-3; D may be TRBD2 (6 bases). The CDR3 consists of 15 residues. The germline V gene encodes CDR1 SGHTA and CDR2 FQGNSA. The V end lost 3 bases, the J end lost 3 bases, and 13 bases lay between the germline ends. CDR3 region: CASSFASAGTDTQYF. CDR3 sequence (DNA): TGTGCCAGCAGCTTCGCCAGCGCGGGGACAGATACGCAGTATTTT.

This chain links TRBV7-9 with TRBJ2-1; D possibly corresponds to TRBD2 (5 bases). The CDR3 totals 14 residues. Trimming left V 5 bases short and J 9 bases short, with 17 bases between. CDR1 is SEHNR and CDR2 is FQNEAQ in the germline V gene (reference sequence). The CDR3 sequence is CASSPLRDLGEQFF. CDR3 DNA: TGTGCCAGCAGCCCCCTACGGGATCTTGGTGAGCAGTTCTTC. The entire variable domain, with the rest obtained from reference TRBV7-9 and TRBJ2-1, is as follows: DTGVSQNPRHKITKRGQNVTFRCDPISEHNRLYWYRQTLGQGPEFLTYFQNEAQLEKSRLLSDRFSAERPKGSFSTLEIQRTEQGDSAMYLCASSPLRDLGEQFFGPGTRLTVL.

This clone has a handful of counts. The V call is TRBV19, the J call TRBJ1-6; D may be TRBD1 (5 bases). The CDR3 runs to 13 residues. The V gene's germline CDR1 is LNHDA and CDR2 SQIVND (reference sequence). The ends were cut back, 3 bases at V and 7 bases at J, with 7 bases in the middle. The CDR3 DNA follows: TGTGCCAGTAGTATCGACAGAAATTCACCCCTCCACTTT. This translates into CASSIDRNSPLHF.

As regards this clone: The junction departs from germline at one end; a sequencing error may be responsible. The chain employs TRBV11-2 and TRBJ2-1; D might be TRBD1 (5 bases). CDR1 and CDR2 from the germline V gene are SGHAT and FQNNGV. CDR3 length equals 14 residues. For the CDR3, the DNA is TGTGCCAGCCGCTTCCTCCAGGGCTACAATGAGCAGTTCTTC. Translation gives CASRFLQGYNEQFF.

This chain's CDR3 is CASSLKQGGEAFF. The CDR3 DNA reads as TGTGCCAGCAGCTTAAAACAGGGCGGTGAAGCTTTCTTT. The rearrangement links TRBV7-3 to TRBJ1-1; maybe TRBD1 (6 bases). The germline CDR1 and CDR2 sequences are SGHTA and FQGTGA. This CDR3 has 13 amino acids. V was clipped by 1 base and J by 7 bases, with 10 bases between them.

The CDR3 sequence: CAWSGHRGYTPLHF. The CDR3 coding sequence is TGTGCCTGGAGTGGACACAGGGGGTATACACCCCTCCACTTT. This sequence joins TRBV30 and TRBJ1-6; 8 bases match TRBD1. The CDR3 is made up of 14 amino acids. After removal of 1 base from V and 11 bases from J, the junction contained 7 bases not matched to a gene. The germline gives CDR1 GTSNPN, CDR2 SVGIG (reference sequence). The full variable domain, its missing parts supplied by reference TRBV30 and TRBJ1-6, is SQTIHQWPATLVQPVGSPLSLECTVEGTSNPNLYWYRQAAGRGLQLLFYSVGIGQISSEVPQNLSASRPQDRQFILSSKKLLLSDSGFYLCAWSGHRGYTPLHFGNGTRLTVT.

This clone was seen a single time. The V and J genes are TRBV4-3 and TRBJ2-5; 9 nucleotides agree with TRBD2. The CDR3 covers 16 residues. V lost 0 bases to trimming and J lost 4 bases; unmatched junction nucleotides: 6. From germline, CDR1 is LGHNA and CDR2 YSLEER. CDR3 DNA sequence: TGCGCCAGCAGCCAAGACGGTAGCGGGAGAGCAGAGACCCAGTACTTC. It codes for CASSQDGSGRAETQYF.

J is TRBJ1-1 and V is TRBV9; D remains unclear. The germline gives CDR1 SGDLS, CDR2 YYNGEE. V was cut by 0 bases and J by 4 bases, with 10 bases left in between. The CDR3 consists of 14 residues. CDR3 region: CASSVEGRATEAFF. CDR3 DNA sequence: TGTGCCAGCAGCGTAGAAGGGAGGGCCACTGAAGCTTTCTTT.

The chain recombines TRBV5-1 with TRBJ2-5; 10 bases are a match to TRBD2. The CDR3 loop spans 16 amino acids. Per the germline V gene, CDR1 is SGHRS and CDR2 is YFSETQ. Trimming at V came to 4 bases and at J to 5 bases, leaving 11 bases not matched to a gene. CDR3 in DNA: TGCGCCAGCAGCAACCCGTCTAGCGGGGGCCAGGAGACCCAGTACTTC. This sequence encodes CASSNPSSGGQETQYF. The full variable domain, completed using reference TRBV5-1 and TRBJ2-5, is KAGVTQTPRYLIKTRGQQVTLSCSPISGHRSVSWYQQTPGQGLQFLFEYFSETQRNKGNFPGRFSGRQFSNSRSEMNVSTLELGDSALYLCASSNPSSGGQETQYFGPGTRLLVL.

The CDR3 DNA is TGTGCCAGCAGTGACCTGGGCACGACCTACGAGCAGTACTTC. This translates into CASSDLGTTYEQYF. This chain connects TRBV6-1 to TRBJ2-7; D not resolved. V shed 3 bases and J shed 2 bases, with 11 bases lying between them. Per the germline V gene, CDR1 is MNHNS and CDR2 is SASEGT. This CDR3 comprises 14 residues.

The gene calls are TRBV29-1 and TRBJ2-3; D remains unclear. The length of the CDR3 is 11 residues. Germline assignment: CDR1 SQVTM and CDR2 ANQGSEA. V shed 5 bases and J shed 4 bases, with 7 bases lying between them. As DNA, the CDR3 is TGCAGCGTTAAGCACGCAGATACGCAGTATTTT. Residues: CSVKHADTQYF.

The V and J genes are TRBV4-3 and TRBJ1-2; possibly TRBD1 for D (6 bases). Trimming left V 1 base short and J 5 bases short, with 14 bases between. CDR3 length: 15 amino acids. Germline assignment: CDR1 LGHNA and CDR2 YSLEER. The CDR3: CASSQGRGLGYGYTF. DNA for the CDR3: TGCGCCAGCAGCCAAGGCAGGGGCCTAGGTTATGGCTACACCTTC.